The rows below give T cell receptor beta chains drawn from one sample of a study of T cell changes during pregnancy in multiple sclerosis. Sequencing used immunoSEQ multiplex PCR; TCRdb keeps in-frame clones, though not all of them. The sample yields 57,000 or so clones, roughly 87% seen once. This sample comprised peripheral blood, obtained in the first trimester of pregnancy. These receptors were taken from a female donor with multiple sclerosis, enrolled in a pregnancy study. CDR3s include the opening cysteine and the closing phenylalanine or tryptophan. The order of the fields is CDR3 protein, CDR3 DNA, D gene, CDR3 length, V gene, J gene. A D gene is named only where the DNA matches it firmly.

CASRVPGEDTQYF	TGTGCCAGCAGGGTCCCCGGAGAAGATACGCAGTATTTT	.	13	TRBV7-3	TRBJ2-3
CASSPGTAPTMNTEAFF	TGTGCCAGCAGTCCCGGGACAGCTCCTACCATGAACACTGAAGCTTTCTTT	TRBD1	17	TRBV28	TRBJ1-1
CASSVVPGRTDTQYF	TGTGCCAGCAGCGTAGTCCCAGGGCGCACAGATACGCAGTATTTT	.	15	TRBV9	TRBJ2-3
CASSRDGLAYNEQFF	TGTGCCAGCAGCCGTGACGGGTTAGCCTACAATGAGCAGTTCTTC	.	15	TRBV5-8	TRBJ2-1
CASSFVGGLDQETQYF	TGTGCCAGCAGCTTTGTGGGGGGTCTGGACCAAGAGACCCAGTACTTC	.	16	TRBV5-6	TRBJ2-5
CASSLGDRVYGYTF	TGTGCCAGCAGTCTAGGCGACAGGGTCTATGGCTACACCTTC	TRBD1	14	TRBV28	TRBJ1-2
CASSDRPRRNTDTQYF	TGTGCCAGCAGCGATCGACCCCGGCGGAACACAGATACGCAGTATTTT	.	16	TRBV7-8	TRBJ2-3
CASSRGQRGGLNYGYTF	TGCGCCAGCAGCAGAGGACAGCGTGGGGGTTTAAACTATGGCTACACCTTC	.	17	TRBV5-1	TRBJ1-2
CASSPSGGRPYGYTF	TGTGCCAGCAGCCCATCGGGGGGGCGCCCCTATGGCTACACCTTC	.	15	TRBV5-6	TRBJ1-2
CASSQDGGVNTEAFF	TGCGCCAGCAGCCAAGATGGCGGGGTGAACACTGAAGCTTTCTTT	.	15	TRBV4-3	TRBJ1-1